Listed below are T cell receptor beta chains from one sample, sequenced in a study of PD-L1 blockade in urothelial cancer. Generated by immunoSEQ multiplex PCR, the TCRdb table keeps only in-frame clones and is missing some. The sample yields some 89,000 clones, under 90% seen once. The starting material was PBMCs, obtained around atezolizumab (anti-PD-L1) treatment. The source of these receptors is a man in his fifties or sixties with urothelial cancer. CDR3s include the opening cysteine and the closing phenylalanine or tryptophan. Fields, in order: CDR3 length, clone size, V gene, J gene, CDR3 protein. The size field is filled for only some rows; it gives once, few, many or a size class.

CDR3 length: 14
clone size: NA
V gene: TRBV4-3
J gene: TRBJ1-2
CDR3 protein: CASSQTDRGHGYTF

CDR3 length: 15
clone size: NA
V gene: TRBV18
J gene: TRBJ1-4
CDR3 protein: CASSPSAQGNEKLFF

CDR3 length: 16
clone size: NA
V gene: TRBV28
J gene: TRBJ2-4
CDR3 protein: CASSPGGTLAKNIQYF

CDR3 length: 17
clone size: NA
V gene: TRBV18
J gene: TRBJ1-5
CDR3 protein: CASSPWTAGGRNQPQHF

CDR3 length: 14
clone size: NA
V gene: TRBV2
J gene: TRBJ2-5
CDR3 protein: CASRDRGGEETQYF

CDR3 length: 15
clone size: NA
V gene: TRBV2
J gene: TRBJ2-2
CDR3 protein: CASSTSGARSGELFF

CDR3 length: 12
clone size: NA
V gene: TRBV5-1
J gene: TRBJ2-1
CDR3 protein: CASSVSDNEQFF

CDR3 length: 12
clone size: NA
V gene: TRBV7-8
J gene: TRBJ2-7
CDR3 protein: CASSFPGVEQYF

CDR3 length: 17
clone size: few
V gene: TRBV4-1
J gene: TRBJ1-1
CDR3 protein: CASTGGLGTVQDTEAFF

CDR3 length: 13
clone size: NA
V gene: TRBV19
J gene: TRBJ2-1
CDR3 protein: CASSEGKATEQFF

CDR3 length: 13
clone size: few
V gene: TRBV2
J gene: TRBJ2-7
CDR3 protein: CASGETGIYEQYF

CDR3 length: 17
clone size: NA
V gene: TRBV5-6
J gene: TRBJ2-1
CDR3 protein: CASSLVLKARRGNEQFF

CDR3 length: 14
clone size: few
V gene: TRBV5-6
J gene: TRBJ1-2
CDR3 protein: CASTLGQGGYGYTF

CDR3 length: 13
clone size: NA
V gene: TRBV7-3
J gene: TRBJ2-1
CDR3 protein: CASSLRTRSEQFF

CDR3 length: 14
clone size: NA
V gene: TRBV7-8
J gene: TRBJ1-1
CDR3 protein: CASSFFGENTEAFF

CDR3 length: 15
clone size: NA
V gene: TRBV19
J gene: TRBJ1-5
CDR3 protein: CASSIGGTGYQPQHF